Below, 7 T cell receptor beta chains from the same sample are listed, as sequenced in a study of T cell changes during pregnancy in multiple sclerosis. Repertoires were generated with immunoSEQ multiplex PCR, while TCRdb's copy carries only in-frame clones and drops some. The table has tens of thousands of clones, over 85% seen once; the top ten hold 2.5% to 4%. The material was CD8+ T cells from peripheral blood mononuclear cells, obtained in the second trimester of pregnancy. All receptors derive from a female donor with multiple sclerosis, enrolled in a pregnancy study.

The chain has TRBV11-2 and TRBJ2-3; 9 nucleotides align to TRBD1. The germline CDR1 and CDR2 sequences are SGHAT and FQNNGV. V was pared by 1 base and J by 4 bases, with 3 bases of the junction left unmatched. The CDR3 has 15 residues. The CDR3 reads CASSLGQGGADTQYF. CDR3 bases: TGTGCCAGCAGCTTAGGACAGGGGGGTGCAGATACGCAGTATTTT.

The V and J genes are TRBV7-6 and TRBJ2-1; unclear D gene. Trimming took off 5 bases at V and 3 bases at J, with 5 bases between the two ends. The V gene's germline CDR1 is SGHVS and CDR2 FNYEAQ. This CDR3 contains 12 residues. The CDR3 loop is CASSLIYNEQFF. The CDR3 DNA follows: TGTGCCAGCAGCCTAATCTACAATGAGCAGTTCTTC.

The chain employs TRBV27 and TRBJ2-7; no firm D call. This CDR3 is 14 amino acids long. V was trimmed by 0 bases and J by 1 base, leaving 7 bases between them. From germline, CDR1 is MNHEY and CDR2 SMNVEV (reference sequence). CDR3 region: CASSLSPRSYEQYF. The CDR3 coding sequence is TGTGCCAGCAGTTTATCCCCACGGTCCTACGAGCAGTACTTC.

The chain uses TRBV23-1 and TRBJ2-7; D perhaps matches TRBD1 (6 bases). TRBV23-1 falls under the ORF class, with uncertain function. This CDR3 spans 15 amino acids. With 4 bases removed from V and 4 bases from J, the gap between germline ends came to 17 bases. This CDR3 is CASSPKDKQGYEQYF. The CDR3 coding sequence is TGCGCCAGCAGTCCTAAAGATAAACAGGGATACGAGCAGTACTTC.

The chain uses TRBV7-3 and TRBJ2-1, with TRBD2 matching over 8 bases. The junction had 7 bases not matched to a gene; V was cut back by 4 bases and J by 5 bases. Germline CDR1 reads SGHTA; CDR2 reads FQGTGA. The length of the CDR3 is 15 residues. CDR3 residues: CASSSSGLVDNEQFF. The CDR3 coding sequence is TGTGCCAGCAGCTCTTCGGGACTAGTAGACAATGAGCAGTTCTTC. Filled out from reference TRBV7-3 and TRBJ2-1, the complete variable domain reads GAGVSQTPSNKVTEKGKYVELRCDPISGHTALYWYRQSLGQGPEFLIYFQGTGAADDSGLPNDRFFAVRPEGSVSTLKIQRTERGDSAVYLCASSSSGLVDNEQFFGPGTRLTVL.

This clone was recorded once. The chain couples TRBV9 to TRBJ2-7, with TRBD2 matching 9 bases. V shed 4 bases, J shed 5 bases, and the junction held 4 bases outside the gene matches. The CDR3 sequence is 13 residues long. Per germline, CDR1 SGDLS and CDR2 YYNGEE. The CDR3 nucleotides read TGTGCCAGCAGCCCAGGGACTAGCAACGAGCAGTACTTC. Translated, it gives CASSPGTSNEQYF.

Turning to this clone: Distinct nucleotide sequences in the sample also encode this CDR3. The CDR3 here is CASSLGLAGSYNEQFF. The CDR3 nucleotides are TGTGCCAGCAGCTTAGGACTAGCGGGCTCCTACAATGAGCAGTTCTTC. The chain couples TRBV7-9 to TRBJ2-1, with TRBD2 identical over 10 bases. Germline assignment: CDR1 SEHNR and CDR2 FQNEAQ (reference sequence). V lost 1 base, J lost 0 bases, and 0 bases stayed unmatched. CDR3 length equals 16 residues.